Sequencing of this T cell receptor beta chain was carried out in a study of early T cells in non-severe SARS-CoV-2 infection. Attachment of unique molecular identifiers to individual cDNA molecules was performed. TCRdb recomputed calls from the 5' RACE reads with MiXCR, one row per CDR3 protein. The sample lists tens of thousands of distinct CDR3 sequences, roughly 13% seen once, with about 8.3% in the top ten. This clonotype was detected ten times or more. Sequencing was performed on whole blood. The TCR originated in an adult who was a healthcare worker with PCR-confirmed SARS-CoV-2 infection or an uninfected control (not recorded which).

The CDR3 sequence is CASSSEREGYF. The CDR3 region has the DNA TGTGCCAGCAGCTCCGAGCGAGAAGGGTACTTC. The chain carries TRBV7-6 and TRBJ2-5; D is unresolved. Germline CDR1 SGHVS, CDR2 FNYEAQ. The CDR3 sequence is 11 residues long. Trimming took off 4 bases at V and 13 bases at J, with 13 bases between the two ends. The complete variable domain, with remaining parts taken from reference TRBV7-6 and TRBJ2-5, reads GAGVSQSPRYKVTKRGQDVALRCDPISGHVSLYWYRQALGQGPEFLTYFNYEAQQDKSGLPNDRFSAERPEGSISTLTIQRTEQRDSAMYRCASSSEREGYFGPGTRLLVL.